The next 28 T cell receptor beta chains were all read from a single sample in a study of T cells of healthy individuals. TCRdb reprocessed the 5' RACE reads with MiXCR, giving one entry per CDR3 protein. The sample records about 41,000 distinct CDR3 sequences, approximately 4.5% being singletons. These receptors were obtained from a human donor in good health.

This clonotype appeared many times. The chain joins TRBV20-1 to TRBJ2-7; TRBD2 agrees at 11 bases. Germline values: CDR1 DFQATT, CDR2 SNEGSKA (reference sequence). CDR3 length: 13 amino acids. V lost 6 bases and J lost 4; bases outside the gene matches: 5. The CDR3 loop is CSATLAGVYEQYF. The CDR3 region has the DNA TGCAGTGCCACACTAGCGGGAGTGTACGAGCAGTACTTC.

This clonotype appeared many times. J is TRBJ2-3 and V is TRBV11-1, with D hard to call. Trimming pared 0 bases from V and 1 base from J, leaving 11 bases between. This CDR3 is built from 16 residues. Germline V gives CDR1 SGHAT, CDR2 FQDESV (reference sequence). This chain's CDR3 is CASSLALGFGTDTQYF. In nucleotides, the CDR3 is TGTGCCAGCAGCTTAGCGCTAGGATTCGGCACAGATACGCAGTATTTT.

Many counts were recorded for this clonotype. The chain combines TRBV12-2 with TRBJ2-7; the table gives TRBD2 as D, unverified against the DNA. TRBV12-2 is marked as a pseudogene. This CDR3 comprises 16 residues. The CDR3 is CASRWGTSGSGYEQYF. The CDR3, as DNA: TGTGCAAGTAGGTGGGGCACTAGCGGGAGCGGCTACGAGCAGTACTTC.

The chain links TRBV5-5 to TRBJ2-7; 9 bases are a match to TRBD1. The CDR3 runs 14 residues. The germline V gene has CDR1 SGHKS and CDR2 YYEKEE (reference sequence). Unmatched junction bases numbered 1, after V lost 3 bases and J lost 0 bases. The CDR3 loop reads CASSSTGGSYEQYF. The CDR3, as DNA: TGTGCCAGCAGCTCGACAGGGGGCTCCTACGAGCAGTACTTC.

The table lists this clonotype with many counts. CDR3 sequence reads: CASSPTSAPYEQYF. In DNA form, the CDR3 reads TGTGCCAGCAGCCCGACTAGCGCCCCGTACGAGCAGTACTTC. The chain employs TRBV12-3 or TRBV12-4 and TRBJ2-7, with TRBD2 matching over 8 bases. This CDR3 spans 14 amino acids. Germline trimming cut 6 bases from V and 4 bases from J; bases unmatched to any gene: 8.

J is TRBJ2-3 and V is TRBV9, with 8 bases lining up with TRBD1. This CDR3 is 15 amino acids long. The germline V gene has CDR1 SGDLS and CDR2 YYNGEE. Germline trimming cut 3 bases from V and 3 bases from J; bases unmatched to any gene: 6. This chain's CDR3 is CASSGGQGYTDTQYF. The DNA of the CDR3 is TGTGCCAGCAGCGGCGGACAGGGTTATACAGATACGCAGTATTTT.

This clonotype was seen many times. The chain combines TRBV24-1 with TRBJ2-3; D is undetermined. This CDR3 has 16 residues. Looked up from germline, CDR1 is KGHDR and CDR2 is SFDVKD. The V and J ends lost 3 bases and 0 bases respectively, with 12 bases between them. The CDR3 here is CATSDPSRPSTDTQYF. The CDR3 DNA is TGTGCCACCAGTGATCCCTCCCGTCCTAGCACAGATACGCAGTATTTT.

This clonotype was observed many times. The chain uses TRBV12-3 or TRBV12-4 and TRBJ1-2; D is unresolved. The V gene lost 2 bases and the J gene lost 0 bases, with 10 bases spanning the gap. The CDR3 has 15 residues. CDR3 residues: CASSLSGTANYGYTF. The CDR3 bases are TGTGCCAGCAGTTTATCGGGCACCGCTAACTATGGCTACACCTTC.

The chain carries TRBV18 and TRBJ2-3; 11 nucleotides agree with TRBD2. The CDR3 runs 20 residues. J lost 4 bases, V lost 3 bases, and 18 bases had no gene match. CDR1 is KGHSH, CDR2 LQKENI, per germline. CDR3 protein: CASSPPSGVSGGAAADTQYF. CDR3 DNA sequence: TGTGCCAGCTCACCCCCCTCGGGGGTTAGCGGGGGGGCCGCAGCAGATACGCAGTATTTT. Drawing the rest from reference TRBV18 and TRBJ2-3, the complete variable domain is NAGVMQNPRHLVRRRGQEARLRCSPMKGHSHVYWYRQLPEEGLKFMVYLQKENIIDESGMPKERFSAEFPKEGPSILRIQQVVRGDSAAYFCASSPPSGVSGGAAADTQYFGPGTRLTVL.

This clonotype was picked up many times. CDR3 sequence: CASSRVAGAVETQYF. The CDR3 DNA reads as TGTGCCAGCAGCAGGGTAGCGGGAGCGGTGGAGACCCAGTACTTC. The V and J genes are TRBV14 and TRBJ2-5, with 9 nucleotides matching TRBD2. The ends lost 5 bases at V and 5 bases at J; junction bases unmatched: 9. Germline V gene sequence: CDR1 SGHDN, CDR2 FVKESK. CDR3 size: 15 residues. The variable domain in full, with the rest retrieved from reference TRBV14 and TRBJ2-5, is EAGVTQFPSHSVIEKGQTVTLRCDPISGHDNLYWYRRVMGKEIKFLLHFVKESKQDESGMPNNRFLAERTGGTYSTLKVQPAELEDSGVYFCASSRVAGAVETQYFGPGTRLLVL.

In its sample, this clonotype was seen a few times. This sequence joins TRBV6-6 and TRBJ1-2; TRBD1 aligns across 9 bases. Germline CDR1 reads MNHNY; CDR2 reads SVGAGI (reference sequence). CDR3 length equals 15 residues. V gave up 4 bases and J gave up 5 bases; unmatched junction bases: 8. The CDR3 DNA follows: TGTGCCAGCAGTTCCGGGACAGGGAGGTTATATGGCTACACCTTC. Amino acid sequence: CASSSGTGRLYGYTF.

This clonotype was seen many times. The chain has TRBV14 and TRBJ1-1; D is unresolved. V lost 3 bases and J lost 0, with 5 bases in between. The germline V gene encodes CDR1 SGHDN and CDR2 FVKESK. CDR3 size: 13 residues. The CDR3 loop reads CASSQGMNTEAFF. The CDR3 DNA reads as TGTGCCAGCAGCCAGGGCATGAACACTGAAGCTTTCTTT.

This clonotype was detected a few times. This chain uses TRBV2 with TRBJ2-7, with 10 nucleotides matching TRBD2. Per germline, CDR1 SNHLY and CDR2 FYNNEI. Germline trimming cut 6 bases from V and 3 bases from J; bases unmatched to any gene: 5. This CDR3 has 14 amino acids. The CDR3 bases are TGTGCCAGCAGGAAGCGGGGGGGCCTCTACGAGCAGTACTTC. Protein product: CASRKRGGLYEQYF.

At least ten counts were recorded for this clonotype. The chain joins TRBV2 to TRBJ1-1; D not certain. The V and J ends lost 3 bases and 0 bases respectively, with 5 bases between them. Germline assignment: CDR1 SNHLY and CDR2 FYNNEI. The CDR3 contains 13 residues. DNA for the CDR3: TGTGCCAGCAGTGACAGTATGAACACTGAAGCTTTCTTT. Protein: CASSDSMNTEAFF.

In regard to this clonotype: A much larger clone sits a single nucleotide away, making a read error possible. The chain has TRBV20-1 and TRBJ1-5; TRBD1 matches at 7 bases. The germline V gene encodes CDR1 DFQATT and CDR2 SNEGSKA (reference sequence). The CDR3 is 15 amino acids. The DNA for the CDR3 is TGCAGTGCTAGAGAAGCGACAGGGAGCAATCAGTCCCAGCATTTT. This codes for CSAREATGSNQSQHF.

The rearrangement joins TRBV28 to TRBJ1-1; 11 bases fit TRBD1. The CDR3 extends over 14 amino acids. V gave up 6 bases and J gave up 3 bases; unmatched junction bases: 3. From germline, CDR1 is MDHEN and CDR2 SYDVKM. As DNA, the CDR3 is TGTGCCAGCAGCCGGACAGGGGGCCACACTGAAGCTTTCTTT. Its translation: CASSRTGGHTEAFF.

This clonotype was observed at least ten times. The chain links TRBV4-1 to TRBJ2-3, with 10 bases fitting TRBD2. Germline V CDR1 and CDR2: MGHRA, YSYEKL. J lost 1 base, V lost 0 bases, and 4 bases had no gene match. This CDR3 is built from 17 residues. The CDR3 nucleotides are TGCGCCAGCAGCCAAGAAGTAGGGACTAGCGGCACAGATACGCAGTATTTT. This encodes CASSQEVGTSGTDTQYF.

This chain uses TRBV4-2 with TRBJ2-7, with TRBD2 matching 13 bases. Trimming at V came to 4 bases and at J to 4 bases, leaving 10 bases not matched to a gene. The CDR3 has 17 amino acids. Germline CDR1 LGHNA, CDR2 YNFKEQ. CDR3 in amino acids: CASSPTWTSGSFYEQYF. CDR3 DNA sequence: TGTGCCAGCAGCCCCACGTGGACTAGCGGGAGTTTTTACGAGCAGTACTTC.

The table lists this clonotype with many counts. The chain has TRBV4-1 and TRBJ2-1; 7 bases map to TRBD1. V gave up 3 bases and J gave up 2 bases; unmatched junction bases: 7. CDR3 length: 16 amino acids. The V gene's germline CDR1 is MGHRA and CDR2 YSYEKL. The CDR3 coding sequence is TGCGCCAGCAGCCAGGGGGACAGAACTGCCTACAATGAGCAGTTCTTC. Amino acid sequence: CASSQGDRTAYNEQFF.

The table lists this clonotype with many counts. DNA of the CDR3: TGCAGTGCTAGAGATCTGCCTAGCGGAAACTCTGGGGCCAACGTCCTGACTTTC. Its translation is CSARDLPSGNSGANVLTF. The chain links TRBV20-1 to TRBJ2-6; TRBD2 agrees at 7 bases. V was clipped by 0 bases and J by 0 bases; unmatched bases: 8. Germline lookup yields CDR1 DFQATT and CDR2 SNEGSKA (reference sequence). The CDR3 has 18 amino acids.

This clonotype occurred many times. The junction differs from germline at one of its ends, possibly a read error. The rearrangement links TRBV6-2 or TRBV6-3 to TRBJ2-4, with 15 bases lining up with TRBD2. Germline CDR1 MNHEY, CDR2 SVGEGT. This CDR3 is built from 21 residues. The CDR3 DNA is TGTGCCAGCAGCTACTGGACTAGCGGGAGGGCGAGGAATTTAGCCAAAAACATTCAGTACTTC. This translates into CASSYWTSGRARNLAKNIQYF.

With respect to this clonotype: A much larger clone lies one base from this, so it may be a read error. The chain links TRBV11-1 to TRBJ1-1; perhaps TRBD1 as D (6 bases). Per the germline V gene, CDR1 is SGHAT and CDR2 is FQDESV (reference sequence). Trimming removed 5 bases at V and 4 bases at J, with 17 bases between. The CDR3 is made up of 15 amino acids. CDR3 region: CASSPRTVGGTEAFF. The CDR3 DNA reads as TGTGCCAGCAGCCCGAGGACAGTTGGGGGCACTGAAGCTTTCTTT.

This clonotype was recorded at least ten times. This chain connects TRBV12-3 or TRBV12-4 to TRBJ2-1, with 11 bases lining up with TRBD2. CDR3 length: 16 residues. After removal of 2 bases from V and 5 bases from J, the junction contained 5 bases not matched to a gene. CDR3 sequence: CASSLWASGGNNEQFF. CDR3 nucleotides: TGTGCCAGCAGTTTATGGGCTAGCGGGGGGAACAATGAGCAGTTCTTC.

This clonotype was recorded at least ten times. This rearrangement joins TRBV12-3 or TRBV12-4 to TRBJ2-1; D remains ambiguous. V shed 4 bases and J shed 6 bases, with 4 bases lying between them. There are 11 residues in the CDR3. The DNA of the CDR3 is TGTGCCAGCAGTTCGATCAATGAGCAGTTCTTC. Its protein is CASSSINEQFF.

In this sample, this clonotype turned up many times. The J gene is TRBJ2-5, the V gene TRBV9; D is undetermined. Trimming removed 3 bases from V and 1 base from J, with 4 bases in between. Germline lookup yields CDR1 SGDLS and CDR2 YYNGEE. This CDR3 spans 12 amino acids. CDR3 DNA sequence: TGTGCCAGCAGCGCGAGCCAAGAGACCCAGTACTTC. As protein: CASSASQETQYF.

This clonotype was recorded many times. This sequence joins TRBV5-4 and TRBJ2-7, with D tentatively TRBD1 or TRBD2 (5 bases each). Trimming removed 3 bases from V and 0 bases from J, with 10 bases in between. Germline V gene sequence: CDR1 SGHNT, CDR2 YYREEE (reference sequence). This CDR3 has 14 residues. DNA of the CDR3: TGTGCCAGCAGCTGGGGACCCAGCTCCTACGAGCAGTACTTC. Its protein is CASSWGPSSYEQYF.

This clonotype was counted many times. The chain couples TRBV2 to TRBJ1-1; D call uncertain. V lost 7 bases and J 1 base, leaving 7 bases between the germline ends. Germline V CDR1 and CDR2: SNHLY, FYNNEI. The CDR3 is 12 amino acids. CDR3 in amino acids: CASTGQNTEAFF. DNA for the CDR3: TGTGCCAGCACGGGCCAGAACACTGAAGCTTTCTTT.

This clonotype was counted only a few times. This rearrangement joins TRBV11-1 to TRBJ2-1; the match to TRBD1 covers 7 bases. Losses at the gene ends were 4 bases for V and 9 bases for J; bases not matched to a gene: 6. The CDR3 has 13 residues. Germline CDR1 SGHAT, CDR2 FQDESV (reference sequence). The CDR3 sequence: CASSSTGSIEQFF. CDR3 nucleotides: TGTGCCAGCAGCTCGACAGGGTCTATTGAGCAGTTCTTC.